This is a list of T cell receptor beta chains from one sample in a study of cytomegalovirus exposure and HLA in healthy donors. Repertoires were generated with immunoSEQ multiplex PCR, while TCRdb's copy carries only in-frame clones and drops some. The table has over 65,000 clones, approximately 78% seen once; the top ten hold over 9.5%. Sequenced material: PBMCs. Receptors originate from a man aged 40-49 years in good health and CMV-seronegative. Both conserved end residues are part of each CDR3. A D gene is named only where the DNA matches it firmly. The listing skips clone size in some rows; elsewhere it reads once, few, many or a size class.

clone_size,cdr3_length,v_call,d_call,j_call,cdr3_aa,cdr3_nt
NA,15,TRBV27,NA,TRBJ2-3,CASSRGFSSTDTQYF,TGTGCCAGCAGTCGGGGATTCTCTAGCACAGATACGCAGTATTTT
NA,15,TRBV7-9,NA,TRBJ2-7,CASSLAGQSRHEQYF,TGTGCCAGCAGCTTAGCGGGACAATCGAGACACGAGCAGTACTTC
NA,11,TRBV7-2,NA,TRBJ1-1,CASSLRGEAFF,TGTGCCAGCAGCTTAAGGGGGGAAGCTTTCTTT
NA,15,TRBV23-1,NA,TRBJ2-5,CASSRHREGDETQYF,TGCGCCAGCAGTCGCCACCGCGAGGGGGACGAGACCCAGTACTTC
NA,17,TRBV5-4,NA,TRBJ1-5,CAYLHRGRGNSNQPQHF,TGTGCCTATCTCCATAGGGGCAGGGGTAATAGCAATCAGCCCCAGCATTTT
NA,13,TRBV19,NA,TRBJ1-2,CASRLGQGGGYTF,TGTGCCAGTAGGTTGGGGCAGGGAGGTGGCTACACCTTC
few,16,TRBV7-6,NA,TRBJ1-1,CASSLSKANRNTEAFF,TGTGCCAGCAGCTTATCAAAAGCGAATCGGAACACTGAAGCTTTCTTT
NA,15,TRBV5-6,NA,TRBJ2-3,CASFRGGWGTDTQYF,TGTGCCAGCTTCCGAGGAGGGTGGGGGACAGATACGCAGTATTTT
NA,13,TRBV2,NA,TRBJ1-5,CASSGGGNQPQHF,TGTGCCAGCAGCGGGGGGGGAAATCAGCCCCAGCATTTT
NA,15,TRBV4-1,NA,TRBJ2-7,CASSQGRGPNDEQYF,TGCGCCAGCAGCCAAGGGAGGGGACCGAACGACGAGCAGTACTTC
once,15,TRBV7-9,NA,TRBJ1-1,CASSFRPTLGTEAFF,TGTGCCAGCAGCTTCAGGCCAACTCTTGGGACTGAAGCTTTCTTT
NA,13,TRBV6-5,NA,TRBJ2-4,CASSYRLENIQYF,TGTGCCAGCAGTTACAGGCTAGAAAACATTCAGTACTTC
NA,14,TRBV5-1,NA,TRBJ2-2,CASSLDRADGELFF,TGCGCCAGCAGCTTGGACAGGGCGGACGGGGAGCTGTTTTTT
NA,16,TRBV5-1,NA,TRBJ1-3,CASSLGPGAEGNTIYF,TGCGCCAGCAGCTTAGGTCCAGGCGCTGAGGGAAACACCATATATTTT
once,15,TRBV5-1,TRBD2,TRBJ2-1,CASSLLAGVYNEQFF,TGCGCCAGCAGCTTACTAGCGGGAGTTTACAATGAGCAGTTCTTC
NA,16,TRBV6-1,NA,TRBJ2-1,CASSESLGQGDNEQFF,TGTGCCAGCAGTGAAAGTCTAGGGCAGGGTGACAATGAGCAGTTCTTC
NA,17,TRBV27,TRBD2,TRBJ2-3,CASSRGLAGVGTDTQYF,TGTGCCAGCAGTAGGGGACTAGCGGGAGTTGGCACAGATACGCAGTATTTT
NA,14,TRBV9,TRBD2,TRBJ2-1,CASSPREGRNEQFF,TGTGCCAGCAGCCCCCGGGAGGGGAGGAATGAGCAGTTCTTC
NA,17,TRBV6-1,TRBD1,TRBJ1-5,CASSEALRQGGNQPQHF,TGTGCCAGCAGTGAAGCGCTGCGACAGGGGGGAAATCAGCCCCAGCATTTT
NA,15,TRBV7-2,TRBD1,TRBJ2-7,CASSLEQGASYEQYF,TGTGCCAGCAGCTTAGAACAGGGGGCGTCCTACGAGCAGTACTTC
NA,18,TRBV25-1,NA,TRBJ2-5,CASSGRTVILKSQETQYF,TGTGCCAGCAGTGGGAGGACAGTGATTTTGAAGAGCCAAGAGACCCAGTACTTC
NA,15,TRBV29-1,TRBD2,TRBJ2-2,CSVPLTGGANGELFF,TGCAGCGTTCCCCTTACGGGGGGGGCGAACGGGGAGCTGTTTTTT
NA,16,TRBV18,NA,TRBJ1-3,CASSPVGGGSGNTIYF,TGTGCCAGCTCCCCAGTTGGCGGGGGCTCTGGAAACACCATATATTTT
NA,15,TRBV5-1,TRBD2,TRBJ2-7,CASSISGDNTYEQYF,TGCGCCAGCAGCATTAGCGGGGACAACACCTACGAGCAGTACTTC
NA,16,TRBV7-2,TRBD2,TRBJ2-5,CASSWQGLAGSEAQYF,TGTGCCAGCAGCTGGCAGGGACTAGCGGGTTCTGAGGCCCAGTACTTC
many,14,TRBV21-1,NA,TRBJ1-4,CASSPGATNEKLFF,TGTGCCAGCAGCCCGGGGGCAACTAATGAAAAACTGTTTTTT
NA,15,TRBV27,NA,TRBJ2-2,CASREERGGTGELFF,TGTGCCAGCAGAGAGGAGAGAGGGGGCACCGGGGAGCTGTTTTTT
NA,16,TRBV27,TRBD1,TRBJ2-2,CASRRTVGQITGELFF,TGTGCCAGCAGGCGCACAGTGGGACAGATCACCGGGGAGCTGTTTTTT
NA,14,TRBV6-5,NA,TRBJ2-2,CASSWGANTGELFF,TGTGCCAGCAGTTGGGGGGCGAACACCGGGGAGCTGTTTTTT
few,18,TRBV4-2,TRBD1,TRBJ1-5,CASSQDRTGDRVHMPQHF,TGTGCCAGCAGCCAAGATCGCACCGGGGACAGGGTCCATATGCCCCAGCATTTT
few,15,TRBV28,TRBD1,TRBJ2-2,CASRERDSSTGELFF,TGTGCCAGCAGGGAGAGGGACAGCTCCACCGGGGAGCTGTTTTTT
NA,18,TRBV27,TRBD1,TRBJ2-2,CASSLLWGQGANTGELFF,TGTGCCAGCAGTTTATTGTGGGGGCAGGGGGCAAACACCGGGGAGCTGTTTTTT
NA,14,TRBV28,NA,TRBJ1-5,CASSFAASNQPQHF,TGTGCCAGCAGTTTCGCGGCAAGCAATCAGCCCCAGCATTTT
NA,15,TRBV6-6,NA,TRBJ1-5,CASSYEGQGNQPQHF,TGTGCCAGCAGTTACGAGGGCCAAGGAAATCAGCCCCAGCATTTT
NA,15,TRBV5-1,TRBD2,TRBJ2-7,CASSLRGSGVYEQYF,TGCGCCAGCAGCTTGCGTGGTAGCGGGGTATACGAGCAGTACTTC
NA,15,TRBV7-2,NA,TRBJ2-7,CASSLGTDSYYEQYF,TGTGCCAGCAGCTTAGGGACAGATAGCTACTACGAGCAGTACTTC
few,17,TRBV18,TRBD1,TRBJ2-2,CASSPRQGDTAGGELFF,TGTGCCAGCTCACCCCGACAGGGGGATACTGCTGGCGGGGAGCTGTTTTTT
once,16,TRBV6-6,TRBD2,TRBJ2-5,CASSYFASGGEETQYF,TGTGCCAGCAGTTACTTTGCTAGCGGAGGGGAAGAGACCCAGTACTTC
NA,17,TRBV4-1,NA,TRBJ2-6,CASSQDAGGRGANVLTF,TGCGCCAGCAGCCAAGATGCAGGTGGGAGAGGGGCCAACGTCCTGACTTTC
few,15,TRBV6-5,NA,TRBJ2-6,CASSYDGAGANVLTF,TGTGCCAGCAGTTACGACGGGGCTGGGGCCAACGTCCTGACTTTC
NA,15,TRBV12-5,NA,TRBJ2-5,CASGLYSSGQETQYF,TGTGCTAGTGGTTTGTATTCCTCGGGGCAAGAGACCCAGTACTTC
NA,15,TRBV5-1,TRBD1,TRBJ1-1,CASSFDRGWDTEAFF,TGCGCCAGCAGTTTTGACAGGGGGTGGGATACTGAAGCTTTCTTT
NA,14,TRBV18,NA,TRBJ2-7,CASSPPQTRYEQYF,TGTGCCAGCTCACCACCGCAGACTCGCTACGAGCAGTACTTC
NA,15,TRBV19,TRBD1,TRBJ1-6,CASTSGTGGNSPLHF,TGTGCCAGTACCTCCGGGACAGGGGGCAATTCACCCCTCCACTTT
NA,18,TRBV11-2,TRBD2,TRBJ2-2,CASSLDLASGSRTGELFF,TGTGCCAGCAGCTTAGACTTGGCTAGCGGGAGTCGGACCGGGGAGCTGTTTTTT
NA,14,TRBV6-6,TRBD1,TRBJ1-5,CASSYTGGNQPQHF,TGTGCCAGCAGTTACACAGGGGGCAATCAGCCCCAGCATTTT
NA,14,TRBV29-1,TRBD1,TRBJ2-7,CSVAPGGQGSEQYF,TGCAGCGTTGCCCCCGGGGGACAGGGAAGCGAGCAGTACTTC
NA,17,TRBV4-1,NA,TRBJ2-3,CASSQAPPTAYTDTQYF,TGCGCCAGCAGCCAAGCGCCCCCGACAGCCTACACAGATACGCAGTATTTT
NA,10,TRBV20-1,NA,TRBJ2-5,CSASEETQYF,TGCAGTGCTAGTGAGGAGACCCAGTACTTC
once,13,TRBV6-1,TRBD1,TRBJ1-2,CASRVEGARGYTF,TGTGCCAGCAGGGTGGAGGGGGCTAGGGGCTACACCTTC
NA,14,TRBV19,NA,TRBJ2-1,CASSIGLANNEQFF,TGTGCCAGTAGTATCGGCCTAGCGAACAATGAGCAGTTCTTC
NA,15,TRBV25-1,NA,TRBJ1-2,CASSETPPSNYGYTF,TGTGCCAGCAGTGAAACCCCTCCCAGTAACTATGGCTACACCTTC
NA,15,TRBV5-1,TRBD2,TRBJ2-5,CASSLGAGAQETQYF,TGCGCCAGCAGCTTGGGAGCGGGAGCACAAGAGACCCAGTACTTC
once,20,TRBV21-1,NA,TRBJ2-4,CASSKEKAGSPSRNKNIQYF,TGTGCCAGCAGCAAAGAGAAGGCCGGGTCTCCCTCGCGAAACAAAAACATTCAGTACTTC